A single T cell receptor beta chain is shown here with its context. This record belongs to a study of blood T cells in healthy people across ages. Overall study context: Capture via template switching afforded approximately one barcoded beta molecule per two T cells.

The use of a sample-barcoded 5' primer and a J-beta primer mix characterized a second PCR of 7 to 11 cycles. Using its own MiXCR run on the 5' RACE reads, TCRdb lists one record per CDR3 protein. Among about 1.8 million distinct CDR3 sequences listed, 49% were seen once. The donors, all healthy, were Caucasians living in Russia, aged about 6 to 100. The sequenced sample was blood. The receptor was isolated from a middle-aged woman in good health.

The CDR3, as DNA: TGTGCCAGCAGCCAAAGTGGGGGGGACAATCAGCCCCAGCATTTT. Encoded protein: CASSQSGGDNQPQHF. The chain recombines TRBV4-2 with TRBJ1-5; D perhaps matches TRBD1 (5 bases). The germline V gene has CDR1 LGHNA and CDR2 YNFKEQ. Trimming removed 2 bases from V and 3 bases from J, with 11 bases in between. The length of the CDR3 is 15 residues.